One and the same sample provided the 2 T cell receptor beta chains below, sequenced in a study of cytomegalovirus exposure and HLA in healthy donors (dated by TCRdb to 2015 to 2018). The method was the immunoSEQ multiplex PCR assay. The multiplex PCR relied on a mix of 60 forward primers for TCR Vbeta segments and 13 reverse primers for TCR Jbeta segments. Entries here come from immuneACCESS through TCRdb and include only in-frame sequences with V and J called. Some clones fail to appear in such tables; in the studies checked, an unresolved V gene covers under half of the shortfall, and the cause of the remainder is unknown. The sample table records approximately 75,000 clones; 60% to 75% of these occur just once. The ten largest make up approximately 12% of the sample. The sequencing input was PBMCs. These receptors were taken from a woman aged 55-75 years in good health and CMV-seropositive.

The V call is TRBV4-2, the J call TRBJ2-7; 9 positions match TRBD2. Trimming at V came to 0 bases and at J to 8 bases, leaving 11 bases not matched to a gene. Germline CDR1 LGHNA, CDR2 YNFKEQ. The length of the CDR3 is 16 residues. DNA of the CDR3: TGTGCCAGCAGCCAAGAATATGGTAGCGGGGGAGATCAGCAGTACTTC. This codes for CASSQEYGSGGDQQYF.

The chain uses TRBV30 and TRBJ2-1; 8 bases are a match to TRBD2. V gave up 0 bases and J gave up 8 bases; unmatched junction bases: 3. Per the germline V gene, CDR1 is GTSNPN and CDR2 is SVGIG (reference sequence). This CDR3 contains 13 residues. CDR3 in amino acids: CAWSVRGGHEQFF. As DNA, the CDR3 is TGTGCCTGGAGTGTACGGGGGGGCCATGAGCAGTTCTTC. Full variable domain (rest looked up from reference TRBV30 and TRBJ2-1): SQTIHQWPATLVQPVGSPLSLECTVEGTSNPNLYWYRQAAGRGLQLLFYSVGIGQISSEVPQNLSASRPQDRQFILSSKKLLLSDSGFYLCAWSVRGGHEQFFGPGTRLTVL.